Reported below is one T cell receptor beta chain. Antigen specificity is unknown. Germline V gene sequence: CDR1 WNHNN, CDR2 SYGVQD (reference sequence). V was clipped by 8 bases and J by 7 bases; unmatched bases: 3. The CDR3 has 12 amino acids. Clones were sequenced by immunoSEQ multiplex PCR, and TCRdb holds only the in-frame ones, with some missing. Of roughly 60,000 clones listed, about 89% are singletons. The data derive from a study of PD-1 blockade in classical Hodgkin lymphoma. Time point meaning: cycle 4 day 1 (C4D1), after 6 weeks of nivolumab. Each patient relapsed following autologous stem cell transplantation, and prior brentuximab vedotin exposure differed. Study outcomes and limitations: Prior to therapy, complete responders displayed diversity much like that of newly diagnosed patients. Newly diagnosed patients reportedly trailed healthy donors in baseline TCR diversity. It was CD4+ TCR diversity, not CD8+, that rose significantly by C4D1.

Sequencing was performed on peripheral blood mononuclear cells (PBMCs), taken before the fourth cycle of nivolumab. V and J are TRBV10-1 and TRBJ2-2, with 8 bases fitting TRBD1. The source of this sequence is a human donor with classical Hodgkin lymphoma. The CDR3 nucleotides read TGCGCCAGCGGACAGGGAAGCGGGGAGCTGTTTTTT. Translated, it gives CASGQGSGELFF.